These 3 T cell receptor beta chains originate from one sample sequenced in a study of tumor and adjacent non-tumor tissue in lung cancer. This sample's RNA came from whole unsorted tissue. The library came from three nested PCR rounds adapted from ARM-PCR protocols. In TCRdb, the multiplex PCR reads were re-called with MiXCR into one record per CDR3 protein. The data show 130,000 or so distinct CDR3 sequences, 55% to 75% seen once. The material sequenced was lung tumor tissue. These receptors were taken from a man aged 30-40 years with non-small cell lung cancer.

A word on this clonotype: A single base separates this from a much larger clone, so it may be a read error. The rearrangement links TRBV29-1 to TRBJ1-2; possible D gene TRBD1, 5 bases. The CDR3 loop spans 13 amino acids. Germline values: CDR1 SQVTM, CDR2 ANQGSEA. DNA for the CDR3: TGCGGCGTTGCGGGGCGAAGGTACTATGGCTACACCTTC. It specifies CGVAGRRYYGYTF.

To note about this clonotype: No conserved phenylalanine or tryptophan is present at the end of the CDR3, so a read error is the likely explanation. The CDR3 bases are TGTGCCAGTAGCTCGCCCTCCGGGACAGGAGTCTGGTACCAAGAGACCCAGTACTAC. This codes for CASSSPSGTGVWYQETQYY. J is TRBJ2-5 and V is TRBV7-9; 8 bases align to TRBD1. Germline-derived CDR1 and CDR2 are SEHNR and FQNEAQ (reference sequence). CDR3 length: 19 amino acids.

This clonotype was detected a few times. Given a much more abundant clone one base away, this may be a read error. This chain connects TRBV11-3 to TRBJ2-2; no firm D call. The CDR3 totals 11 residues. Germline V gives CDR1 SGHNT, CDR2 YENEEA. The CDR3 sequence is CASGLPGELFF. The CDR3 nucleotides are TGTGCCAGCGGCTTACCCGGGGAGCTGTTTTTT.